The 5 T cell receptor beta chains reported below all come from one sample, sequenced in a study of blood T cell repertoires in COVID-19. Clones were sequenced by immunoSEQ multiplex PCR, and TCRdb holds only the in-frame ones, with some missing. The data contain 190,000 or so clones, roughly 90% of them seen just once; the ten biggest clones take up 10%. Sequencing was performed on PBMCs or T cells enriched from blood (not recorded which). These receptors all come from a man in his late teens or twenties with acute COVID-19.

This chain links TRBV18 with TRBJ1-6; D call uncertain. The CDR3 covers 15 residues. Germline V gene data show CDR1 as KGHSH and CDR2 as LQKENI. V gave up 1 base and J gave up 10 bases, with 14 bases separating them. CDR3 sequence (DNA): TGTGCCAGCTCACCACGGGGAGACCCGGAATCACCCCTCCACTTT. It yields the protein CASSPRGDPESPLHF. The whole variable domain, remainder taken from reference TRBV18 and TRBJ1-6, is NAGVMQNPRHLVRRRGQEARLRCSPMKGHSHVYWYRQLPEEGLKFMVYLQKENIIDESGMPKERFSAEFPKEGPSILRIQQVVRGDSAAYFCASSPRGDPESPLHFGNGTRLTVT.

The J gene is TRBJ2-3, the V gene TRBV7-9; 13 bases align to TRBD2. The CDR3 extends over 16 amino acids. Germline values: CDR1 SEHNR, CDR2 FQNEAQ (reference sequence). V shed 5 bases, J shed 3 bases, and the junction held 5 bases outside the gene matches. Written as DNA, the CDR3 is TGTGCCAGCAGCCGTTGGACTAGCGGGAGTACAGATACGCAGTATTTT. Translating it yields CASSRWTSGSTDTQYF.

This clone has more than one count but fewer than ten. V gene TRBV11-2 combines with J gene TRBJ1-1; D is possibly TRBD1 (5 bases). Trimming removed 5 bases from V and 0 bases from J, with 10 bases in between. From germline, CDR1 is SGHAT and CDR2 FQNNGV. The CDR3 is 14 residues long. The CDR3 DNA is TGTGCCAGCAGCCCCGGACATATGAACACTGAAGCTTTCTTT. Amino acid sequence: CASSPGHMNTEAFF. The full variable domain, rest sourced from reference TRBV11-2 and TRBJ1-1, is EAGVAQSPRYKIIEKRQSVAFWCNPISGHATLYWYQQILGQGPKLLIQFQNNGVVDDSQLPKDRFSAERLKGVDSTLKIQPAKLEDSAVYLCASSPGHMNTEAFFGQGTRLTVV.

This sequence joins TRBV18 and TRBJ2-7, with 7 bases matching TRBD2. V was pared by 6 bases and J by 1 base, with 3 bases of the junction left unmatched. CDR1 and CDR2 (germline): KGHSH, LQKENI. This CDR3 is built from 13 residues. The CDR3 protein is CASSGEGSYEQYF. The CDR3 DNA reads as TGTGCCAGCTCCGGGGAGGGTTCCTACGAGCAGTACTTC.

CDR3 nucleotides: TGTGCCAGCAGCTTACTAGCGGGATCGGAGACCCAGTACTTC. It specifies CASSLLAGSETQYF. The V call is TRBV13, the J call TRBJ2-5; 9 nucleotides align to TRBD2. Per germline, CDR1 PRHDT and CDR2 FYEKMQ (reference sequence). Trimming removed 2 bases from V and 5 bases from J; junction bases left unmatched: 3. This CDR3 has 14 residues.